This entry features one T cell receptor beta chain sequence. Its antigen is not known. The sample comes from a study of T cells in Graves' hyperthyroidism and ophthalmopathy. Findings of the study overall: A median about 6.2 months before onset, the model predicted ophthalmopathy. Most thyroid-expanded clonotypes above 0.001 were also found in blood. In the analysis, a 13 V-J model separated ophthalmopathy from stable hyperthyroidism.

Authors of the study amplified TCR beta CDR3 regions from RNA transcripts. Primed by the HTBI set, a first-round RT-PCR was run on the TCR CDR3. Using its own MiXCR run on the multiplex PCR reads, TCRdb lists one record per CDR3 protein. This repertoire shows around 340,000 distinct CDR3 sequences, 21% found once; its top ten account for over 40%. Germline V gene data show CDR1 as SGHVS and CDR2 as FQNEAQ. The ends were cut back, 5 bases at V and 4 bases at J, with 12 bases in the middle. The CDR3 runs 13 residues. The definition of stable Graves' hyperthyroidism was no ophthalmopathy progression within 18 months.

Input material: blood. This rearrangement joins TRBV7-8 to TRBJ2-7; maybe TRBD1 (6 bases). The clonotype was recovered from a woman aged 50 to 60 with Graves' hyperthyroidism. This CDR3 is CASSPDSTYEQYF. CDR3 DNA sequence: TGTGCCAGCAGCCCGGACAGCACTTACGAGCAGTACTTC.